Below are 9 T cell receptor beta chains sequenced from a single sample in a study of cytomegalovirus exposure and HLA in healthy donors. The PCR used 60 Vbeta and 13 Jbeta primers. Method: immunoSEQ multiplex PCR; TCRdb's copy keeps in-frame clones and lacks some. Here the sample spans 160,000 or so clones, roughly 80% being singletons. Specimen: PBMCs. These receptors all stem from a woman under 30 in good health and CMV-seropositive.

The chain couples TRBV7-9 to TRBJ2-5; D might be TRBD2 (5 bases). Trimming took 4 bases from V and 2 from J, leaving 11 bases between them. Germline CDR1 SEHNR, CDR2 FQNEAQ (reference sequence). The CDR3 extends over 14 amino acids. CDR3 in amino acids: CASSSTAEQETQYF. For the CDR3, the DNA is TGTGCCAGCAGCTCCACAGCGGAACAAGAGACCCAGTACTTC.

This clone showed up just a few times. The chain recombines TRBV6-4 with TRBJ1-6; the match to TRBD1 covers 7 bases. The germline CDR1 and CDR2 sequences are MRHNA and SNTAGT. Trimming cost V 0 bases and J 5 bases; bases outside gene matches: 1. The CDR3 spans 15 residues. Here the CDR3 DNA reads TGTGCCAGCAGTGACTCAGGGGGCGATAATTCACCCCTCCACTTT. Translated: CASSDSGGDNSPLHF.

The CDR3 spells CSVGGSPSYEQYF. The CDR3 nucleotides are TGCAGCGTTGGGGGCTCGCCTTCCTACGAGCAGTACTTC. The V gene is TRBV29-1, the J gene TRBJ2-7; tentatively, D is TRBD1 (5 bases). In germline, CDR1 is SQVTM, CDR2 ANQGSEA. V lost 4 bases, J lost 1 base, and 11 bases lay in between. CDR3 size: 13 residues.

The CDR3 nucleotides are TGCGCCAGCAGCTTAACGGCGGGGGGAATCTATGGCTACACCTTC. Its protein is CASSLTAGGIYGYTF. The V call is TRBV5-1, the J call TRBJ1-2; D is perhaps TRBD1 (5 bases). This CDR3 contains 15 residues. Trimming removed 2 bases at V and 4 bases at J, with 15 bases between. Germline V gives CDR1 SGHRS, CDR2 YFSETQ.

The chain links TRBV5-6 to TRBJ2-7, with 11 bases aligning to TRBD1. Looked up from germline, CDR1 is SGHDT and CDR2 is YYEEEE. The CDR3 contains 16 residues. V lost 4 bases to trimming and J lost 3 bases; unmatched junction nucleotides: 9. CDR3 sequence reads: CASSRPRTGGGYEQYF. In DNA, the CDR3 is TGTGCCAGCAGCCGACCTAGGACAGGGGGCGGCTACGAGCAGTACTTC. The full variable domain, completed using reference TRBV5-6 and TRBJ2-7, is DAGVTQSPTHLIKTRGQQVTLRCSPKSGHDTVSWYQQALGQGPQFIFQYYEEEERQRGNFPDRFSGHQFPNYSSELNVNALLLGDSALYLCASSRPRTGGGYEQYFGPGTRLTVT.

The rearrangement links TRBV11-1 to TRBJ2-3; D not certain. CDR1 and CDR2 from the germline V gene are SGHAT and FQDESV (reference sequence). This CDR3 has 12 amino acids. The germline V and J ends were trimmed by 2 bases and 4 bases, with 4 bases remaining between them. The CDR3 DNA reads TGTGCCAGCAGCTTATTCGCAGATACGCAGTATTTT. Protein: CASSLFADTQYF.

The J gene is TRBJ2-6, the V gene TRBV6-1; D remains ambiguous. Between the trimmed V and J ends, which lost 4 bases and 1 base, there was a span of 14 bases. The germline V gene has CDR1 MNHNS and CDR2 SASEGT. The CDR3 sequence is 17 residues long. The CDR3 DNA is TGTGCCAGCAGTGCGGTGCGGTCCAGTTCTGGGGCCAACGTCCTGACTTTC. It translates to CASSAVRSSSGANVLTF.

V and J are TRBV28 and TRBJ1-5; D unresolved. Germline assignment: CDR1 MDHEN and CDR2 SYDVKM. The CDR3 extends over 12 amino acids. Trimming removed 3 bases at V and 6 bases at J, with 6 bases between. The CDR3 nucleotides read TGTGCCAGCAGTTTTCTAAGTCAGCCCCAGCATTTT. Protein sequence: CASSFLSQPQHF.

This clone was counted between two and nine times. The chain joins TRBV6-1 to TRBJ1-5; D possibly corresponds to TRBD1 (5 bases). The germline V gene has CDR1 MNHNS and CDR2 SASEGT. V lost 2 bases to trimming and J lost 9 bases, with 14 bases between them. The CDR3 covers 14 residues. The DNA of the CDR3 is TGTGCCAGCAGTGAACGGGGTGCCGGGGGGCCCCAGCATTTT. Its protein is CASSERGAGGPQHF.